This entry lists 21 T cell receptor beta chains sequenced from one sample in a study of CD8+CD57+ T cells in acquired aplastic anemia. Genomic DNA templated the TCR beta VDJ and CDR3 profiling. TCRdb called the reads again in MiXCR, with one record for every CDR3 protein. This sample has some 82,000 distinct CDR3 sequences, with 40% to 55% found just once. Sequencing was carried out using sorted CD4+, CD8+, or CD8+CD57+ T cells (not recorded which) from PBMCs. The receptors were gathered from a human donor in good health, serving as a control.

CDR3 residues: CASSPTGGGSYEQYF. CDR3 nucleotides: TGTGCCAGCAGTCCCACAGGCGGGGGTTCGTACGAGCAGTACTTC. The V call is TRBV27, the J call TRBJ2-7; 7 bases line up with TRBD2. V was clipped by 5 bases and J by 4 bases; unmatched bases: 11. The CDR3 runs to 15 residues. Germline V gives CDR1 MNHEY, CDR2 SMNVEV (reference sequence).

This clonotype appeared many times. This chain joins TRBV9 and TRBJ1-1; D gene unclear. V lost 4 bases to trimming and J lost 5 bases, with 12 bases between them. The CDR3 is 13 amino acids. CDR1 is SGDLS and CDR2 is YYNGEE in the germline V gene. The chain's CDR3 is CASSPPRATEAFF. In DNA, the CDR3 is TGTGCCAGCAGCCCCCCGAGGGCTACTGAAGCTTTCTTT. Supplemented by reference TRBV9 and TRBJ1-1, the full variable domain reads DSGVTQTPKHLITATGQRVTLRCSPRSGDLSVYWYQQSLDQGLQFLIQYYNGEERAKGNILERFSAQQFPDLHSELNLSSLELGDSALYFCASSPPRATEAFFGQGTRLTVV.

The chain uses TRBV7-6 and TRBJ2-6; D is unclear. The germline gives CDR1 SGHVS, CDR2 FNYEAQ. The length of the CDR3 is 16 residues. V was cut by 0 bases and J by 4 bases, with 10 bases left in between. The CDR3 coding sequence is TGTGCCAGCAGCTTAGCCTCCATCGGGGGGGCCAACGTCCTGACTTTC. Protein sequence: CASSLASIGGANVLTF. Supplemented by reference TRBV7-6 and TRBJ2-6, the full variable domain reads GAGVSQSPRYKVTKRGQDVALRCDPISGHVSLYWYRQALGQGPEFLTYFNYEAQQDKSGLPNDRFSAERPEGSISTLTIQRTEQRDSAMYRCASSLASIGGANVLTFGAGSRLTVL.

V and J are TRBV7-7 and TRBJ2-5; D is unclear. The germline gives CDR1 SSHAT, CDR2 FNYEAQ (reference sequence). The V end lost 5 bases, the J end lost 7 bases, and 11 bases lay between the germline ends. CDR3 length: 12 amino acids. For the CDR3, the DNA is TGTGCCAGCAGCACTGGGCCTAGGACCCAGTACTTC. Amino acid sequence: CASSTGPRTQYF.

There are many counts of this clonotype. The genes are TRBV10-1 and TRBJ2-7, with 13 bases aligning to TRBD2. The germline gives CDR1 WNHNN, CDR2 SYGVQD (reference sequence). The CDR3 is 20 residues long. Trimming at V came to 6 bases and at J to 0 bases, leaving 17 bases not matched to a gene. The CDR3 DNA sequence: TGCGCCAGCAGGCCCGGGACTAGCGGGAAGGTATTTCGCCGCTCCTACGAGCAGTACTTC. Amino acids: CASRPGTSGKVFRRSYEQYF.

The table lists this clonotype with a few counts. The genes are TRBV5-4 and TRBJ2-3; D perhaps matches TRBD2 (5 bases). The germline CDR1 and CDR2 sequences are SGHNT and YYREEE (reference sequence). The ends were cut back, 5 bases at V and 4 bases at J, with 14 bases in the middle. The CDR3 covers 14 residues. The CDR3 coding sequence is TGTGCCAGCAGTGGTCCCGAGGAGGCAGATACGCAGTATTTT. This translates into CASSGPEEADTQYF.

This clonotype was seen only a few times. The chain couples TRBV6-4 to TRBJ2-1, with 10 bases fitting TRBD2. Germline CDR1 MRHNA, CDR2 SNTAGT. The CDR3 spans 15 residues. The V gene end was trimmed by 3 bases and the J gene end by 6 bases; junction bases not matched to a gene: 5. The CDR3 DNA reads TGTGCCAGCAGTGAAGCGAGCGGGGGGGCCAATGAGCAGTTCTTC. Its protein is CASSEASGGANEQFF.

About this clonotype itself: Germline is not matched at one junction end, which may reflect a read error. This chain links TRBV24-1 with TRBJ2-7, with 9 positions matching TRBD1. Germline V gene lookup returns CDR1 KGHDR and CDR2 SFDVKD. The CDR3 covers 11 residues. CDR3 loop: CATSEQQGAIF. The DNA for the CDR3 is TGTGCCACCAGTGAGCAACAGGGGGCTATCTTT.

This chain connects TRBV25-1 to TRBJ2-7; 10 bases are a match to TRBD2. The CDR3 contains 17 residues. With 2 bases clipped from V and 5 bases from J, the junction kept 12 bases outside the gene matches. Germline V lookup: CDR1 MGHDK, CDR2 SYGVNS. CDR3 DNA: TGTGCCAGCAGTGAAGGGCTAGCGGGGGTCATCCTGGACGAGCAGTACTTC. Translation gives CASSEGLAGVILDEQYF.

The rearrangement uses TRBV29-1 and TRBJ2-7; no clear D. CDR3 size: 13 residues. Germline CDR1 reads SQVTM; CDR2 reads ANQGSEA. V lost 4 bases and J 3 bases, leaving 13 bases between the germline ends. The CDR3 DNA reads as TGCAGCGTTGTAATCGGGTCCCGCTACGAGCAGTACTTC. Residues: CSVVIGSRYEQYF.

The V gene is TRBV7-3, the J gene TRBJ2-5; the D is unclear. Trimming shortened V by 5 bases and J by 5 bases, and 15 bases separated the two germline ends. This CDR3 has 14 amino acids. Germline assignment: CDR1 SGHTA and CDR2 FQGTGA. The CDR3 loop is CASSPSDVRETQYF. Written as DNA, the CDR3 is TGTGCCAGCAGCCCCAGTGATGTGCGGGAGACCCAGTACTTC.

This chain uses TRBV20-1 with TRBJ2-2; D perhaps matches TRBD2 (5 bases). V lost 6 bases and J lost 8, with 10 bases in between. The length of the CDR3 is 11 residues. CDR1 is DFQATT and CDR2 is SNEGSKA in the germline V gene (reference sequence). Written as DNA, the CDR3 is TGCAGTGCCTGGACTCTGGGGGAGCTGTTTTTT. Translated, it gives CSAWTLGELFF.

This clonotype was recorded once. The chain recombines TRBV9 with TRBJ2-7; D is possibly TRBD1 (5 bases). CDR3 length equals 11 residues. The ends were cut back, 4 bases at V and 6 bases at J, with 8 bases in the middle. The germline gives CDR1 SGDLS, CDR2 YYNGEE. CDR3 loop: CASSSQGEQYF. The CDR3, as DNA: TGTGCCAGCAGCAGCCAGGGCGAGCAGTACTTC.

Concerning this clonotype: A read error may explain this, as a much larger clone is one base away. The chain couples TRBV20-1 to TRBJ2-1, with D perhaps matching TRBD1 or TRBD2 (6 bases each). Germline lookup yields CDR1 DFQATT and CDR2 SNEGSKA (reference sequence). The CDR3 totals 16 residues. CDR3 in amino acids: CGASVQGPSVNNEQFF. Written as DNA, the CDR3 is TGCGGTGCTAGCGTACAGGGCCCCTCGGTTAACAATGAGCAGTTCTTC.

This clonotype was seen ten or more times. This sequence joins TRBV5-5 and TRBJ2-7; D is possibly TRBD1 or TRBD2 (5 bases each). V was cut by 4 bases and J by 4 bases, with 18 bases left in between. Looked up from germline, CDR1 is SGHKS and CDR2 is YYEKEE (reference sequence). The CDR3 is 15 amino acids. The CDR3 here is CASSPLSGDPYEQYF. In DNA, the CDR3 is TGTGCCAGCAGCCCACTATCTGGGGACCCATACGAGCAGTACTTC. The full variable domain, in which reference TRBV5-5 and TRBJ2-7 provide the parts outside the CDR3, is DAGVTQSPTHLIKTRGQQVTLRCSPISGHKSVSWYQQVLGQGPQFIFQYYEKEERGRGNFPDRFSARQFPNYSSELNVNALLLGDSALYLCASSPLSGDPYEQYFGPGTRLTVT.

This clonotype was recorded a few times. The chain is built from TRBV27 and TRBJ1-1, with D possibly TRBD1 on 6 matching bases. Trimming took 4 bases from V and 2 from J, leaving 11 bases between them. Germline V gene data show CDR1 as MNHEY and CDR2 as SMNVEV (reference sequence). The CDR3 extends over 14 amino acids. The CDR3 bases are TGTGCCAGCAGTTACCCAGGGGTTAACACTGAAGCTTTCTTT. Its translation is CASSYPGVNTEAFF.

To note about this clonotype: A read error may be the cause here, since a much bigger clone is one base away. This chain joins TRBV19 and TRBJ2-3; maybe TRBD2 (7 bases). Germline CDR1 is LNHDA and CDR2 is SQIVND (reference sequence). Trimming cost V 5 bases and J 5 bases, with 14 bases left between them. The CDR3 extends over 14 amino acids. CDR3 sequence: CASSVGGGVDTQYF. In DNA, the CDR3 is TGTGCCAGTAGTGTGGGAGGGGGGGTAGATACGCAGTATTTT.

The V and J genes are TRBV4-3 and TRBJ2-3; 9 bases map to TRBD2. This CDR3 region has 16 residues. The germline V gene has CDR1 LGHNA and CDR2 YSLEER. V shed 4 bases, J shed 6 bases, and the junction held 11 bases outside the gene matches. As DNA, the CDR3 is TGCGCCAGCAGCCCACACCCAGCGGGGGGCCTGGATACGCAGTATTTT. Translation: CASSPHPAGGLDTQYF.

The chain couples TRBV7-6 to TRBJ2-7; 7 bases are a match to TRBD2. The V gene end was trimmed by 1 base and the J gene end by 3 bases; junction bases not matched to a gene: 6. This CDR3 has 15 amino acids. Germline V gene lookup returns CDR1 SGHVS and CDR2 FNYEAQ. CDR3 nucleotides: TGTGCCAGCAGCTTAGAGCGCGGGGGTAGCTACGAGCAGTACTTC. Translating it yields CASSLERGGSYEQYF. Drawing the rest from reference TRBV7-6 and TRBJ2-7, the complete variable domain is GAGVSQSPRYKVTKRGQDVALRCDPISGHVSLYWYRQALGQGPEFLTYFNYEAQQDKSGLPNDRFSAERPEGSISTLTIQRTEQRDSAMYRCASSLERGGSYEQYFGPGTRLTVT.

This clonotype has just a few counts. CDR3 in amino acids: CASSPRQGGNTEAFF. The CDR3, as DNA: TGTGCCAGCAGCCCCAGACAGGGAGGGAACACTGAAGCTTTCTTT. The chain has TRBV16 and TRBJ1-1; TRBD1 matches 7 bases. The ends lost 4 bases at V and 1 base at J; junction bases unmatched: 6. The CDR3 contains 15 residues. Germline CDR1 is KGHSY and CDR2 is FQNENV. The full variable domain, in which reference TRBV16 and TRBJ1-1 provide the parts outside the CDR3, is GEEVAQTPKHLVRGEGQKAKLYCAPIKGHSYVFWYQQVLKNEFKFLISFQNENVFDETGMPKERFSAKCLPNSPCSLEIQATKLEDSAVYFCASSPRQGGNTEAFFGQGTRLTVV.

The chain recombines TRBV7-8 with TRBJ1-6, with a possible D match to TRBD1 (6 bases). This CDR3 has 18 residues. Per germline, CDR1 SGHVS and CDR2 FQNEAQ. V dropped 5 bases and J dropped 2 bases, with 19 bases sitting between them. In DNA, the CDR3 is TGTGCCAGCAGCCCCAGGGACACTAGAAGCACCTATAATTCACCCCTCCACTTT. It specifies CASSPRDTRSTYNSPLHF.